Listed below are T cell receptor beta chains from one sample, sequenced in a study of PD-L1 blockade in urothelial cancer. Produced via immunoSEQ multiplex PCR; TCRdb's table is partial and in-frame only. The sample yields 130,000 or so clones, approximately 84% seen once. This material consisted of PBMCs, taken around atezolizumab (anti-PD-L1) treatment. The receptor set was obtained from a man aged 45-65 years with urothelial cancer. Both conserved end residues are part of each CDR3. D genes are given only for firm matches. For some rows the clone size is stated as once, few or many, or as a class when expanded; others skip it.

j_gene: TRBJ1-2; d_gene: .; abundance: .; v_gene: TRBV2; CDR3aa: CASSVSGWDGYTF; CDR3nt: TGTGCCAGCAGTGTATCGGGGTGGGATGGCTACACCTTC
j_gene: TRBJ2-1; d_gene: .; abundance: .; v_gene: TRBV2; CDR3aa: CASTLDSYNEQFF; CDR3nt: TGTGCCAGCACCTTGGACAGTTACAATGAGCAGTTCTTC
j_gene: TRBJ1-2; d_gene: .; abundance: once; v_gene: TRBV19; CDR3aa: CASSLGQLNYGYTF; CDR3nt: TGTGCCAGCTCTTTGGGGCAGCTTAACTATGGCTACACCTTC
j_gene: TRBJ1-1; d_gene: TRBD1; abundance: .; v_gene: TRBV7-9; CDR3aa: CASSPGTGPTEAFF; CDR3nt: TGTGCCAGCAGCCCAGGGACAGGGCCCACTGAAGCTTTCTTT
j_gene: TRBJ1-5; d_gene: .; abundance: .; v_gene: TRBV6-6; CDR3aa: CASSQSTHSNQPQHF; CDR3nt: TGTGCCAGCAGCCAATCGACACATAGCAATCAGCCCCAGCATTTT
j_gene: TRBJ1-2; d_gene: TRBD1; abundance: .; v_gene: TRBV28; CDR3aa: CASSFDLLGQGSYGYTF; CDR3nt: TGTGCCAGCAGTTTCGATCTTCTTGGACAGGGGAGCTATGGCTACACCTTC
j_gene: TRBJ2-2; d_gene: TRBD2; abundance: many; v_gene: TRBV14; CDR3aa: CASSQWTSGSWTGELFF; CDR3nt: TGTGCCAGCAGCCAATGGACTAGCGGGAGTTGGACCGGGGAGCTGTTTTTT
j_gene: TRBJ2-1; d_gene: TRBD2; abundance: .; v_gene: TRBV19; CDR3aa: CASSILSGSSPEQFF; CDR3nt: TGTGCCAGTAGTATACTGAGCGGGAGTAGCCCTGAGCAGTTCTTC
j_gene: TRBJ2-1; d_gene: TRBD2; abundance: .; v_gene: TRBV28; CDR3aa: CASSSRLAGVPNEQFF; CDR3nt: TGTGCCAGCAGTTCCCGACTAGCGGGAGTTCCCAATGAGCAGTTCTTC
j_gene: TRBJ2-4; d_gene: TRBD1; abundance: few; v_gene: TRBV6-1; CDR3aa: CASRAGQGSNIQYF; CDR3nt: TGTGCCAGCAGGGCCGGACAGGGATCTAACATTCAGTACTTC
j_gene: TRBJ1-5; d_gene: TRBD1; abundance: .; v_gene: TRBV6-1; CDR3aa: CASSGRTGGDGNQPQHF; CDR3nt: TGTGCCAGCAGTGGAAGGACAGGGGGTGATGGCAATCAGCCCCAGCATTTT
j_gene: TRBJ2-5; d_gene: TRBD2; abundance: .; v_gene: TRBV4-1; CDR3aa: CASSPLGTSGGQTQYF; CDR3nt: TGCGCCAGCAGCCCCTTGGGTACTAGCGGGGGACAGACCCAGTACTTC
j_gene: TRBJ2-7; d_gene: TRBD2; abundance: .; v_gene: TRBV4-1; CDR3aa: CASSQALAELYEQYF; CDR3nt: TGCGCCAGCAGCCAAGCACTAGCGGAACTCTACGAGCAGTACTTC
j_gene: TRBJ1-2; d_gene: TRBD1; abundance: .; v_gene: TRBV18; CDR3aa: CASSPGTGNLYGYTF; CDR3nt: TGTGCCAGCTCACCGGGGACAGGAAACCTCTATGGCTACACCTTC
j_gene: TRBJ2-7; d_gene: .; abundance: .; v_gene: TRBV28; CDR3aa: CASSPNSYEQYF; CDR3nt: TGTGCCAGCAGTCCGAACAGCTACGAGCAGTACTTC